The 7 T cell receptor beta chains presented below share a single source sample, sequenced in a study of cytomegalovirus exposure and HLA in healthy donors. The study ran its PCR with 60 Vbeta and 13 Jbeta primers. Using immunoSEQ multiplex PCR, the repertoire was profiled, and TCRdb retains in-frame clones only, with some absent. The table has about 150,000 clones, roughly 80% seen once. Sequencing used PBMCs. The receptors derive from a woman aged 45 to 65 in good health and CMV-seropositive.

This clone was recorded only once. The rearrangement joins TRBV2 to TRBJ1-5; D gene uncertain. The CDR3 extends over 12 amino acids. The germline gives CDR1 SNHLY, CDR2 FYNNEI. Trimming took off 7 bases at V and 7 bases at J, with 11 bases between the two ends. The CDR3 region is CASKEDGQPQHF. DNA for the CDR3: TGTGCCAGCAAGGAGGATGGGCAGCCCCAGCATTTT.

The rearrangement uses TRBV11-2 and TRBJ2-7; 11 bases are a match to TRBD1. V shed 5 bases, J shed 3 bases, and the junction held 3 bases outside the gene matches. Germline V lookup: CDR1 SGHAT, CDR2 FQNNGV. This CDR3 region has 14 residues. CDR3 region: CASSVGTGGYEQYF. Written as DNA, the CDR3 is TGTGCCAGCAGCGTCGGGACAGGGGGCTACGAGCAGTACTTC. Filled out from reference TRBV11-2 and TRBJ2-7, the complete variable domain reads EAGVAQSPRYKIIEKRQSVAFWCNPISGHATLYWYQQILGQGPKLLIQFQNNGVVDDSQLPKDRFSAERLKGVDSTLKIQPAKLEDSAVYLCASSVGTGGYEQYFGPGTRLTVT.

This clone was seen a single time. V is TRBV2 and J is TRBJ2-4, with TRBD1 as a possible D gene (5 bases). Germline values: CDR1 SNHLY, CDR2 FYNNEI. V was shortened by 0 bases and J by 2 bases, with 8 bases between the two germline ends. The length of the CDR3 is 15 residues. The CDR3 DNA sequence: TGTGCCAGCAGTGAAGCCAGGGTTTCCAAAAACATTCAGTACTTC. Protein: CASSEARVSKNIQYF.

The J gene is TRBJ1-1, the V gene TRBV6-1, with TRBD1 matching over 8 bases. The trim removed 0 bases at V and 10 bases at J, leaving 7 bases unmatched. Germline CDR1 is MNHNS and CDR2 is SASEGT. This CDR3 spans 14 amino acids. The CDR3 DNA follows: TGTGCCAGCAGTGAAGCGGGACAGGTAGGGGCAGCTTTCTTT. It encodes CASSEAGQVGAAFF.

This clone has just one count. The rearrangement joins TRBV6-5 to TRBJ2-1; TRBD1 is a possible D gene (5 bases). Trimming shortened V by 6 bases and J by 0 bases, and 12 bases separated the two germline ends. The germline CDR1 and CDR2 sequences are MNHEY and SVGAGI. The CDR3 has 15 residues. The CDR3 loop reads CASSLRQSSYNEQFF. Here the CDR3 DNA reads TGTGCCAGCAGCCTTCGACAGAGCTCCTACAATGAGCAGTTCTTC.

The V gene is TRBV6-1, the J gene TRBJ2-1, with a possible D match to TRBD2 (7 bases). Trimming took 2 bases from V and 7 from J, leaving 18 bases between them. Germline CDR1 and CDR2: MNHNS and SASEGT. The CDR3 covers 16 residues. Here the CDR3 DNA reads TGTGCCAGCAGTGAAATACTGGGGGGGGCGGGGAATGAGCAGTTCTTC. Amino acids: CASSEILGGAGNEQFF.

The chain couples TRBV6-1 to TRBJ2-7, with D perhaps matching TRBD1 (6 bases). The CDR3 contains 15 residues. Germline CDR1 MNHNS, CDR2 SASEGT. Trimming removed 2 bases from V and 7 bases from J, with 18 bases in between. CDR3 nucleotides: TGTGCCAGCAGTGAAACGACAGGTTACTATATGGAGCAGTACTTC. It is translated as CASSETTGYYMEQYF.